The 18 T cell receptor beta chains below all came from one sample that was sequenced in a study of T cells expressing NK-cell markers. TCRdb reprocessed the 5' RACE reads and stores each CDR3 protein as one record, lacking DNA. The ten most abundant clones cover over 8.5% of a sample with 400,000 or so distinct CDR3 sequences. Sequenced input: blood T cells: a sorted CD56 or NKG2C T cell subset, CD4+ or CD8+ T cells, or bulk PBMC T cells (not recorded which). These receptors came from a woman in her 50s in good health.

V usage is TRBV21-1 and J usage is TRBJ2-3; TCRdb picks TRBD2, but there is no DNA to check that call. TRBV21-1 is a documented pseudogene. The CDR3 totals 16 residues. CDR3 residues: CASSKGSSLSTDTQYF.

The rearrangement uses TRBV5-1 and TRBJ2-7; TCRdb gives TRBD1 as the D gene, but with no DNA this cannot be confirmed. Germline V gene lookup returns CDR1 SGHRS and CDR2 YFSETQ. This CDR3 is 16 amino acids long. CDR3 in amino acids: CASSSGLGQGSHEQYF.

The CDR3 reads CASSPTGNAYEQYF. The gene calls are TRBV7-9 and TRBJ2-7; TCRdb designates TRBD1, a call that cannot be tested without DNA. The V gene's germline CDR1 is SEHNR and CDR2 FQNEAQ (reference sequence). The CDR3 consists of 14 residues.

The chain joins TRBV4-1 to TRBJ2-3. This CDR3 region has 15 residues. CDR1 MGHRA and CDR2 YSYEKL come from the germline V gene. The CDR3: CASSLGLGRTDTQYF.

CDR3: CASSLEGQLAKNIQYF. The V and J genes are TRBV11-3 and TRBJ2-4; TCRdb designates TRBD1, a call that cannot be tested without DNA. The V gene's germline CDR1 is SGHNT and CDR2 YENEEA. The CDR3 spans 16 residues. Variable domain in full (rest from reference TRBV11-3 and TRBJ2-4): EAGVVQSPRYKIIEKKQPVAFWCNPISGHNTLYWYLQNLGQGPELLIRYENEEAVDDSQLPKDRFSAERLKGVDSTLKIQPAELGDSAVYLCASSLEGQLAKNIQYFGAGTRLSVL.

V and J are TRBV12-3 or TRBV12-4 and TRBJ2-3; checking the TCRdb D call of TRBD2 is not possible without DNA. CDR3 size: 15 residues. This chain's CDR3 is CASSLLVAGTDTQYF.

The chain joins TRBV27 to TRBJ1-6. CDR3 size: 15 residues. Looked up from germline, CDR1 is MNHEY and CDR2 is SMNVEV (reference sequence). This CDR3 is CASMYLSSYNSPLHF.

The V call is TRBV7-8, the J call TRBJ2-5; the TCRdb call, TRBD1, lacks DNA for checking. This CDR3 has 14 residues. Per the germline V gene, CDR1 is SGHVS and CDR2 is FQNEAQ. The CDR3 loop is CASTKRGSQETQYF.

The chain has TRBV5-1 and TRBJ2-3. There are 15 residues in the CDR3. In germline, CDR1 is SGHRS, CDR2 YFSETQ. CDR3 sequence: CASSLDSSHIDTQYF.

V usage is TRBV15 and J usage is TRBJ2-5. The germline gives CDR1 LNHNV, CDR2 YYDKDF (reference sequence). The CDR3 is 12 amino acids. CDR3 sequence reads: CATSGSGETQYF.

V and J are TRBV9 and TRBJ1-2; the TCRdb D gene call, TRBD1, has no DNA to confirm it. CDR3 length equals 16 residues. The germline V gene encodes CDR1 SGDLS and CDR2 YYNGEE. CDR3 region: CASSGGQGAFTYGYTF.

The V gene is TRBV29-1, the J gene TRBJ1-2. The germline V gene encodes CDR1 SQVTM and CDR2 ANQGSEA. CDR3 length equals 12 residues. CDR3 in amino acids: CSVEYGYRGYTF.

The CDR3 sequence is CSARGGRAGGETQYF. V gene TRBV20-1 combines with J gene TRBJ2-5; TCRdb's D call, TRBD2, is unchecked because there is no DNA. The CDR3 is 15 amino acids. The germline V gene has CDR1 DFQATT and CDR2 SNEGSKA (reference sequence).

V and J are TRBV6-6 and TRBJ1-2. Germline V CDR1 and CDR2: MNHNY, SVGAGI (reference sequence). The CDR3 runs to 16 residues. This CDR3 is CASSYSLLSIFYGYTF.

CDR3 residues: CASSPTGVVIQYF. J is TRBJ2-4 and V is TRBV11-2; absent DNA, TCRdb's TRBD1 call cannot be checked. Germline lookup yields CDR1 SGHAT and CDR2 FQNNGV. The CDR3 totals 13 residues.

CDR3 protein: CATSGLSPGANVLTF. This chain connects TRBV15 to TRBJ2-6; there is no DNA to check the TCRdb D call of TRBD1. CDR3 length: 15 amino acids. The germline V gene has CDR1 LNHNV and CDR2 YYDKDF (reference sequence). The whole variable domain, filled in from reference TRBV15 and TRBJ2-6, reads DAMVIQNPRYQVTQFGKPVTLSCSQTLNHNVMYWYQQKSSQAPKLLFHYYDKDFNNEADTPDNFQSRRPNTSFCFLDIRSPGLGDTAMYLCATSGLSPGANVLTFGAGSRLTVL.

CDR3 protein: CASRMEPTDTQYF. V gene TRBV5-1 combines with J gene TRBJ2-3. Germline V CDR1 and CDR2: SGHRS, YFSETQ. The CDR3 covers 13 residues.

The chain uses TRBV7-8 and TRBJ2-7; TCRdb indicates TRBD2, and absent DNA this call remains unverified. Germline V gene data show CDR1 as SGHVS and CDR2 as FQNEAQ. The CDR3 length is 13 residues. CDR3 loop: CASTQLRADEQYF.